Listed here is a single TCR beta chain. The antigen is not known. The sample is drawn from a study of CD8 T cells in ankylosing spondylitis. The study's findings and limits: Matched ankylosing spondylitis synovial fluid reportedly contained a significantly enriched population of disease-linked clones.

TCRdb processed the 5' RACE reads anew with MiXCR; each CDR3 protein has one entry. The sample consists of 290,000 or so distinct CDR3 sequences, less than 25% of them appearing once. Germline V lookup: CDR1 SQVTM, CDR2 ANQGSEA. This CDR3 has 12 residues. Trimming removed 4 bases from V and 7 bases from J, with 11 bases in between. The sequenced sample consisted of blood, either unsorted or a sorted T cell fraction (not recorded which). The sequence derives from a female donor with ankylosing spondylitis or in good health (not recorded which). The chain carries TRBV29-1 and TRBJ2-1; tentative D call: TRBD2 (6 bases). The CDR3 DNA is TGCAGCGTTGGGCCCGGGGGAAATGAGCAGTTCTTC. Residues: CSVGPGGNEQFF.